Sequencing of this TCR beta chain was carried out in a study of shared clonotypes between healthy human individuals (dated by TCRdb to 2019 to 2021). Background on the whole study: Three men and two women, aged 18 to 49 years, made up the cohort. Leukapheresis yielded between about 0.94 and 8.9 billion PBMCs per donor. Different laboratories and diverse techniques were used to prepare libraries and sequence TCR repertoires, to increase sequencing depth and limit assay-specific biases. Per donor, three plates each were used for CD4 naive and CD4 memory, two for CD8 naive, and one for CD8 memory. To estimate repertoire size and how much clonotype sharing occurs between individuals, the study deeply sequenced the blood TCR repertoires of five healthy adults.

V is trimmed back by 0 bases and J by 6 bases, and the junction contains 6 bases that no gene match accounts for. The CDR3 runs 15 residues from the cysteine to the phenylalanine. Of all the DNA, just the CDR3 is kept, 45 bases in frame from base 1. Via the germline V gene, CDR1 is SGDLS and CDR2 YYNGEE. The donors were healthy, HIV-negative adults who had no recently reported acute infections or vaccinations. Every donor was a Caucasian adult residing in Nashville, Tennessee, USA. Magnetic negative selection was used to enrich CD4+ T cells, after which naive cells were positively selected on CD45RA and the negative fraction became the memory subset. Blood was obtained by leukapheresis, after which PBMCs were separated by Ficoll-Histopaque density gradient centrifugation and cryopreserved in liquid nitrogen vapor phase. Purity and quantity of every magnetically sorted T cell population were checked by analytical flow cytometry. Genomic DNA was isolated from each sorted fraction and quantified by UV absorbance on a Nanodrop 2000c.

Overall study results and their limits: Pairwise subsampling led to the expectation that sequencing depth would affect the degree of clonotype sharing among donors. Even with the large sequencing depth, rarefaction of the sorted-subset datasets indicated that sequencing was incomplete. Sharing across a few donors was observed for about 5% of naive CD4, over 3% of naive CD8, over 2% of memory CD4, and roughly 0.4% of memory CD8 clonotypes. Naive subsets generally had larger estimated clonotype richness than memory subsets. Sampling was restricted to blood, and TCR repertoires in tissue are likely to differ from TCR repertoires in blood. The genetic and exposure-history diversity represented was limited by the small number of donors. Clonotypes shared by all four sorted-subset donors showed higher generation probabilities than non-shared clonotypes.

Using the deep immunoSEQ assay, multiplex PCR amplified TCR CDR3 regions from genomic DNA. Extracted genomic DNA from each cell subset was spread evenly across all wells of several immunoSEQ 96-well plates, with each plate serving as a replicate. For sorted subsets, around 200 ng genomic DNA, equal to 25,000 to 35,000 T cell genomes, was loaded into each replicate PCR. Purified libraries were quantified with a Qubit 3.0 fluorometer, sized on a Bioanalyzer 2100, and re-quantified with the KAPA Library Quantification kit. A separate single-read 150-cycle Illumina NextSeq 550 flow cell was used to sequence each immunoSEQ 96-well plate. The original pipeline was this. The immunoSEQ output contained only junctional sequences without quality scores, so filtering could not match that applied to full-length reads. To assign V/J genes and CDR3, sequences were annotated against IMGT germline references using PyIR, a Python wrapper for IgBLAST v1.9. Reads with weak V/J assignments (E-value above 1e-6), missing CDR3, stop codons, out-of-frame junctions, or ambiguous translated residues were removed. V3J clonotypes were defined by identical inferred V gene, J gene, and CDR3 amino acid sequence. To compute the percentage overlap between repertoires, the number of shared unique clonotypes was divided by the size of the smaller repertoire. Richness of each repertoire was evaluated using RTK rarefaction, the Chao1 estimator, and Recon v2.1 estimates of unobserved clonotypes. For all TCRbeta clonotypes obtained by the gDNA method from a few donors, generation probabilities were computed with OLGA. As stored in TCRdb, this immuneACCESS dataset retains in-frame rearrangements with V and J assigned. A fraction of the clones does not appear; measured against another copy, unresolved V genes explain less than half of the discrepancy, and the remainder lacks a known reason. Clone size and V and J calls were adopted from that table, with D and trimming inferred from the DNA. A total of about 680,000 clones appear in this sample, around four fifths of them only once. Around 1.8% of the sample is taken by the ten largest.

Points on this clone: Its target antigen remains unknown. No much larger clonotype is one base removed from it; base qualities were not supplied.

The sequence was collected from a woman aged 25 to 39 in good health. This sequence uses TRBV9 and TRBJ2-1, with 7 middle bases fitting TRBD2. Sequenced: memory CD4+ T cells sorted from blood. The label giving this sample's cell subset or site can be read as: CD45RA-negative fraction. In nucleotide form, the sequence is TGTGCCAGCAGCGTAGATCGGACTAGGATCAATGAGCAGTTCTTC. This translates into CASSVDRTRINEQFF.